The 15 T cell receptor beta chains listed next were all sequenced from one sample in a study of metastatic and nonmetastatic thyroid tumors. MiXCR was used by TCRdb to re-call the PCR reads. Here the sample spans about 24,000 clones, 24% being singletons. Until they underwent thyroid surgery, no patient had received any treatment. Sequencing input: tumor tissue. These receptors all stem from a male donor with papillary thyroid cancer or a benign thyroid nodule (not recorded which). Some clones in this sample may be carry-over from other donors' samples.

The sample holds many counts of this clone. The gene calls are TRBV28 and TRBJ2-7, with TRBD2 matching over 7 bases. V was clipped by 3 bases and J by 2 bases; unmatched bases: 10. CDR3 length: 16 amino acids. Germline V lookup: CDR1 MDHEN, CDR2 SYDVKM. The CDR3 sequence is CASSFRLADLTYEQYF. For the CDR3, the DNA is TGTGCCAGCAGTTTTCGTCTAGCGGACCTAACCTACGAGCAGTACTTC.

This clone was observed at least ten times. The chain couples TRBV5-1 to TRBJ2-5; tentatively, D is TRBD1 (5 bases). V was trimmed by 4 bases and J by 2 bases, leaving 15 bases between them. The CDR3 covers 15 residues. Germline loops: CDR1 SGHRS, CDR2 YFSETQ. This CDR3 reads CASSRPGAGQETQYF. DNA of the CDR3: TGCGCCAGCAGCCGCCCTGGCGCAGGGCAAGAGACCCAGTACTTC.

Relative to its sample, this clone is medium-sized. Distinct nucleotide sequences in the sample also encode this CDR3. The J gene is TRBJ2-7, the V gene TRBV6-2 or TRBV6-3; 10 positions match TRBD2. This CDR3 has 16 residues. Germline CDR1 is MNHEY and CDR2 is SVGEGT. The V segment lost 0 bases and the J segment 3 bases; nucleotides outside the gene matches: 5. For the CDR3, the DNA is TGTGCCAGCAGTTACTCCGTTGTAGCGGGGGGCTACGAGCAGTACTTC. Translation gives CASSYSVVAGGYEQYF.

This clone was counted ten times or more. The chain links TRBV5-5 to TRBJ2-7; 7 bases align to TRBD1. The germline V gene encodes CDR1 SGHKS and CDR2 YYEKEE (reference sequence). J was trimmed by 0 bases and V by 5 bases; bases with no gene match: 5. CDR3 size: 14 residues. The CDR3 sequence: CASSRDSSSYEQYF. DNA of the CDR3: TGTGCCAGCAGTAGGGACAGTAGCTCCTACGAGCAGTACTTC.

This clone has a count of ten or more. The junction does not match germline at one end; this may be a read error. This chain links TRBV7-9 with TRBJ1-4, with D tentatively TRBD1 (5 bases). Germline V lookup: CDR1 SEHNR, CDR2 FQNEAQ (reference sequence). This CDR3 region has 14 residues. CDR3 DNA sequence: TGTGCCAGCAGATTAGGGGCCGGGTCAGAAAAACTGTTTTTT. This encodes CASRLGAGSEKLFF.

This clone was seen repeatedly, ten times or more. This sequence joins TRBV5-6 and TRBJ2-7, with D perhaps given as TRBD1 or TRBD2 (5 bases each). V gave up 4 bases and J gave up 9 bases, with 14 bases separating them. Germline V gene data show CDR1 as SGHDT and CDR2 as YYEEEE. The length of the CDR3 is 12 residues. Here the CDR3 reads CASSGTGVWQYF. In DNA, the CDR3 is TGTGCCAGCAGCGGGACCGGCGTATGGCAGTACTTC.

This clone was counted ten times or more. The chain joins TRBV11-1 to TRBJ2-3; 11 bases align to TRBD2. CDR1 and CDR2 from the germline V gene are SGHAT and FQDESV (reference sequence). V shed 6 bases, J shed 4 bases, and the junction held 9 bases outside the gene matches. CDR3 size: 16 residues. CDR3 DNA: TGTGCCAGCAGACTTAGTAGCGGGAGGGCGTCAGATACGCAGTATTTT. As protein: CASRLSSGRASDTQYF. The full variable domain, with the rest looked up from reference TRBV11-1 and TRBJ2-3, is EAEVAQSPRYKITEKSQAVAFWCDPISGHATLYWYRQILGQGPELLVQFQDESVVDDSQLPKDRFSAERLKGVDSTLKIQPAELGDSAMYLCASRLSSGRASDTQYFGPGTRLTVL.

Regarding this clone: The junction shows a germline mismatch at one end, possibly a read error. The rearrangement joins TRBV7-2 to TRBJ2-2; D remains ambiguous. The CDR3 extends over 12 amino acids. CDR1 and CDR2 (germline): SGHTA, FQGNSA. The CDR3 coding sequence is TGTGCCAGCAGCGATAACAACGGGGAGCTGTTTTTT. This gives the protein CASSDNNGELFF.

The chain combines TRBV20-1 with TRBJ1-5; 10 nucleotides align to TRBD1. CDR1 and CDR2 (germline): DFQATT, SNEGSKA (reference sequence). The CDR3 consists of 13 residues. With 2 bases clipped from V and 8 bases from J, the junction kept 3 bases outside the gene matches. CDR3 nucleotides: TGCAGTGCTAGAAAGGGACAGGGGAAGCCCCAGCATTTT. Protein sequence: CSARKGQGKPQHF.

This clone appeared many times. V and J are TRBV28 and TRBJ2-5, with a tentative D call TRBD1 (6 bases). Trimming shortened V by 3 bases and J by 5 bases, and 10 bases separated the two germline ends. Germline CDR1 reads MDHEN; CDR2 reads SYDVKM. The CDR3 extends over 13 amino acids. Here the CDR3 reads CASSLGARETQYF. In DNA, the CDR3 is TGTGCCAGCAGTTTGGGGGCGCGGGAGACCCAGTACTTC. The entire variable domain, with the rest obtained from reference TRBV28 and TRBJ2-5, is as follows: DVKVTQSSRYLVKRTGEKVFLECVQDMDHENMFWYRQDPGLGLRLIYFSYDVKMKEKGDIPEGYSVSREKKERFSLILESASTNQTSMYLCASSLGARETQYFGPGTRLLVL.

This clone was counted at least ten times. This chain links TRBV18 with TRBJ1-4; D call uncertain. The germline CDR1 and CDR2 sequences are KGHSH and LQKENI. The CDR3 is 14 amino acids. V lost 5 bases and J 4 bases, leaving 11 bases between the germline ends. The chain's CDR3 is CASSSGRLNEKLFF. As DNA, the CDR3 is TGTGCCAGCTCATCGGGAAGACTTAATGAAAAACTGTTTTTT.

Turning to this clone: This may come from a read error, since a much larger clone is one base off. V usage is TRBV7-7 and J usage is TRBJ2-5; possible D gene TRBD1, 5 bases. From germline, CDR1 is SSHAT and CDR2 FNYEAQ (reference sequence). This CDR3 is built from 13 residues. CDR3 in DNA: TGTGCTAGCAGCTTAGGGCAGGGAAAGACCCATTACTTC. Protein: CASSLGQGKTHYF.

By its share, this clone is medium-sized. Additional DNA sequences in this sample encode the identical CDR3. This chain links TRBV6-2 or TRBV6-3 with TRBJ1-5, with TRBD1 as a possible D gene (6 bases). With 2 bases removed from V and 9 bases from J, the gap between germline ends came to 11 bases. Germline V gives CDR1 MNHEY, CDR2 SVGEGT. There are 13 residues in the CDR3. Here the CDR3 DNA reads TGTGCCAGCAGTTACGGGGGCGTCCGGCCCCAGCATTTT. It encodes CASSYGGVRPQHF.

This clone came up many times. The J gene is TRBJ1-2, the V gene TRBV27; 9 nucleotides match TRBD1. Germline CDR1 is MNHEY and CDR2 is SMNVEV (reference sequence). CDR3 length: 19 residues. The J segment lost 8 bases and the V segment lost 3 bases, leaving 22 bases of the junction unmatched. The CDR3 DNA sequence: TGTGCCAGCAGTTTTGGGGGGCGCGGAAGGGACAGGGTATCGAGAGGCTACACCTTC. Protein: CASSFGGRGRDRVSRGYTF.

This clone was seen many times. The chain carries TRBV20-1 and TRBJ2-7; 8 bases align to TRBD2. Per the germline V gene, CDR1 is DFQATT and CDR2 is SNEGSKA (reference sequence). The CDR3 is 14 amino acids. V lost 0 bases and J lost 3; bases outside the gene matches: 4. The CDR3: CSARDPTSDYEQYF. The CDR3 coding sequence is TGCAGTGCTAGAGATCCGACTAGCGACTACGAGCAGTACTTC.